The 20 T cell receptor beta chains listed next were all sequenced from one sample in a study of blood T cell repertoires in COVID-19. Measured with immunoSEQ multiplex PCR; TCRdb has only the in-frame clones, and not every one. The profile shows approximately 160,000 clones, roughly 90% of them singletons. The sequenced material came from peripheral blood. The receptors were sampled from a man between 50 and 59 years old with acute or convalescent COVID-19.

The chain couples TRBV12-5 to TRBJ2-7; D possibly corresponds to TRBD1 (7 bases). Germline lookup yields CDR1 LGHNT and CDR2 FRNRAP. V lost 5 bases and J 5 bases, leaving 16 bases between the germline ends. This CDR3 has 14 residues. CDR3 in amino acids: CASGPPGGRDEQYV. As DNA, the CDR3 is TGTGCTAGTGGTCCCCCAGGGGGGCGTGACGAGCAGTACGTC.

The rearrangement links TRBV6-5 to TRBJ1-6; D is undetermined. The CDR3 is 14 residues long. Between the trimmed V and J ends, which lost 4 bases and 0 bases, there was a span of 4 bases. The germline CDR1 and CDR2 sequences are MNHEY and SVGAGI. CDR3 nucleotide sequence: TGTGCCAGCAGTTTAGACTCCTATAATTCACCCCTCCACTTT. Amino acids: CASSLDSYNSPLHF.

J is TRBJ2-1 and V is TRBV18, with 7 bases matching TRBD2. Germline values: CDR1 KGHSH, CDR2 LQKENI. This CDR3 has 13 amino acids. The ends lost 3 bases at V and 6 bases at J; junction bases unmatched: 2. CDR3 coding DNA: TGTGCCAGCTCACCCGGACTAGTCAATGAGCAGTTCTTC. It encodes CASSPGLVNEQFF.

For the CDR3, the DNA is TGTGCCAGCTCAGGGACAGACCGGAACACCGGGGAGCTGTTTTTT. Residues: CASSGTDRNTGELFF. This rearrangement joins TRBV18 to TRBJ2-2; TRBD1 matches 7 bases. Germline CDR1 and CDR2: KGHSH and LQKENI. J was trimmed by 1 base and V by 5 bases; bases with no gene match: 4. CDR3 length equals 15 residues.

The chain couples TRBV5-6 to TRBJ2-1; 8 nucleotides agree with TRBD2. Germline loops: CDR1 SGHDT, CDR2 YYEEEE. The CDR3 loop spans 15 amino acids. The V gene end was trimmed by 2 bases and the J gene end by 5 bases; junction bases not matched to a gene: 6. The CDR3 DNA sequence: TGTGCCAGCAGCTTTTTTAGCGGGGTAGACAATGAGCAGTTCTTC. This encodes CASSFFSGVDNEQFF.

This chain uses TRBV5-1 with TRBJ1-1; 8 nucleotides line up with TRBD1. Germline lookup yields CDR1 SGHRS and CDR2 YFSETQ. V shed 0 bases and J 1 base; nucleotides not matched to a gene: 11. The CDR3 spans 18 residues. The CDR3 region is CASSLGGTGALWNTEAFF. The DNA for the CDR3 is TGCGCCAGCAGCTTGGGAGGGACAGGAGCCCTCTGGAACACTGAAGCTTTCTTT.

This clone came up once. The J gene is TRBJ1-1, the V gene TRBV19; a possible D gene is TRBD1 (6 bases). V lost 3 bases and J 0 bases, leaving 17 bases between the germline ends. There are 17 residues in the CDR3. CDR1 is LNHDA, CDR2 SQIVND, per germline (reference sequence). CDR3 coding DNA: TGTGCCAGTAGTATTTGGCAGGGGCCTTCCCTGAACACTGAAGCTTTCTTT. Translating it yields CASSIWQGPSLNTEAFF.

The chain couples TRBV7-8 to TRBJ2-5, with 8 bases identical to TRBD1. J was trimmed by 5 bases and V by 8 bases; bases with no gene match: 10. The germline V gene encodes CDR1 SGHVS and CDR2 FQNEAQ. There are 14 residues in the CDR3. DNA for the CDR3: TGTGCCAGCGCACCAGGGGGCGCGGGGGAGACCCAGTACTTC. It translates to CASAPGGAGETQYF.

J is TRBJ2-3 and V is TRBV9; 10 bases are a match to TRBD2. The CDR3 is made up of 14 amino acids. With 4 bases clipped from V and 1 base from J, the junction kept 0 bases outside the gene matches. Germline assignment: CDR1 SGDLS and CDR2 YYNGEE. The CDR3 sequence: CASSLAGGTDTQYF. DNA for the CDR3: TGTGCCAGCAGCCTAGCGGGGGGCACAGATACGCAGTATTTT.

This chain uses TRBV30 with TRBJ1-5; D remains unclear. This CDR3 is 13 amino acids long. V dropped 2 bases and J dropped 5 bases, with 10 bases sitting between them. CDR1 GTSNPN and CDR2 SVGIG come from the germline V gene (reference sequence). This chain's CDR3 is CAWSIGIYQPQHF. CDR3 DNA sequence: TGTGCCTGGAGTATCGGTATTTATCAGCCCCAGCATTTT.

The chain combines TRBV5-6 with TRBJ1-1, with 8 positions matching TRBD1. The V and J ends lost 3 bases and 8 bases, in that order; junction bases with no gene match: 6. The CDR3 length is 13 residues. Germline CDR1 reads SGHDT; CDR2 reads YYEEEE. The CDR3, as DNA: TGTGCCAGCAGCTGGACAGGGAAGGGGGAAGCTTTCTTT. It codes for CASSWTGKGEAFF.

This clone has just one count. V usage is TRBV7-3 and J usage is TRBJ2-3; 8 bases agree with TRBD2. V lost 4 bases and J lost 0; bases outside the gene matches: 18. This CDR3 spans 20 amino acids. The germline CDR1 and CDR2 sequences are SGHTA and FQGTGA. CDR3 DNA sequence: TGTGCCAGCAGCTCAACCCTCGGGGTAGCGGGAAAAACTAGCACAGATACGCAGTATTTT. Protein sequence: CASSSTLGVAGKTSTDTQYF.

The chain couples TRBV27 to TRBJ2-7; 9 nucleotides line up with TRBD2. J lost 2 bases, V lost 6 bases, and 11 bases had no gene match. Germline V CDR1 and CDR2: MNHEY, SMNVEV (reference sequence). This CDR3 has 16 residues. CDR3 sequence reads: CASSLRGLAGAYEQYF. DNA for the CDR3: TGTGCCAGCAGCCTAAGGGGGTTAGCGGGAGCCTACGAGCAGTACTTC.

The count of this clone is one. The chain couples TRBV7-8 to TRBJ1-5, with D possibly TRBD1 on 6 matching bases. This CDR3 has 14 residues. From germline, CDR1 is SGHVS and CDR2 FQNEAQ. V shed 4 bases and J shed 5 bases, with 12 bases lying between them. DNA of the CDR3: TGTGCCAGCAGCTCACTACAGGGTCATCAGCCCCAGCATTTT. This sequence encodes CASSSLQGHQPQHF.

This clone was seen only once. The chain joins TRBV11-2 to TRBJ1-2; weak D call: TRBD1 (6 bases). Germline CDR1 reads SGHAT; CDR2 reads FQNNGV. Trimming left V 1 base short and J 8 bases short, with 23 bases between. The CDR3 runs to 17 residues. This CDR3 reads CASSLGLGGGPFGGYTF. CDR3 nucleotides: TGTGCCAGCAGCTTAGGCCTAGGGGGGGGACCATTTGGAGGCTACACCTTC.

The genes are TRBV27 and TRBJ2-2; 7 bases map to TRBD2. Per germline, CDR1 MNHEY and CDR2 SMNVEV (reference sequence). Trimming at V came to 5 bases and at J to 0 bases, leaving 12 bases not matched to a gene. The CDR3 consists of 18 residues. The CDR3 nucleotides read TGTGCCAGCAGTCCCAAAGCACTAGCGAACGCGAACACCGGGGAGCTGTTTTTT. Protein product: CASSPKALANANTGELFF.

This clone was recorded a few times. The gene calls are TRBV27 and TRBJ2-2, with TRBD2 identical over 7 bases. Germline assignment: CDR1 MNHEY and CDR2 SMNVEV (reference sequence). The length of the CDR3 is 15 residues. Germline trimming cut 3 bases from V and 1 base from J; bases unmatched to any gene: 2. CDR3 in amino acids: CASSFERGNTGELFF. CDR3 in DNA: TGTGCCAGCAGTTTCGAGCGGGGGAACACCGGGGAGCTGTTTTTT.

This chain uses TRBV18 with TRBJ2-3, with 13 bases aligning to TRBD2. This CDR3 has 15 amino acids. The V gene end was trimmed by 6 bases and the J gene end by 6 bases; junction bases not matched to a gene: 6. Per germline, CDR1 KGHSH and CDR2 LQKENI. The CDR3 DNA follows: TGTGCCAGCTCCCCGACTAGCGGGAGGTGGGATACGCAGTATTTT. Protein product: CASSPTSGRWDTQYF.

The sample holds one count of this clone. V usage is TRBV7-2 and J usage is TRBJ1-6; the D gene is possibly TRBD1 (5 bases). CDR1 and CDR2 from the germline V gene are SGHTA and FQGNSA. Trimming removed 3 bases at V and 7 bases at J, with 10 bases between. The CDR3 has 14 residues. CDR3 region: CASSLTVMNSPLHF. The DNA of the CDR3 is TGTGCCAGCAGCTTGACAGTGATGAATTCACCCCTCCACTTT.

CDR3 residues: CASSLQPWGYTF. The DNA for the CDR3 is TGTGCCAGCAGCCTACAGCCTTGGGGCTACACCTTC. The V and J genes are TRBV3-1 (or the pseudogene TRBV3-2) and TRBJ1-2; D is unresolved. Looked up from germline, CDR1 is LGHDT and CDR2 is YNNKEL (reference sequence). The CDR3 totals 12 residues. The V end lost 4 bases, the J end lost 8 bases, and 11 bases lay between the germline ends.